This T cell receptor beta chain appears in the sequencing data of a study of memory CD4+ T cells and cytomegalovirus serostatus. Study summary: Donors were healthy Belgian adults, some 10 CMV seropositive and approximately 23 seronegative.

This CDR3 region has 16 residues. The V end was cut by 3 bases, the J end by 4 bases, with 17 bases between. From germline, CDR1 is SGHRS and CDR2 YFSETQ. The sort gate was single viable CD3+CD4+CD8-CD45RO+ cells for memory CD4+ T cells. Profiling relied on immunoSEQ multiplex PCR, and the TCRdb table lists in-frame clones only, not all of them. This table has tens of thousands of clones, roughly 85% appearing once. The rearrangement joins TRBV5-1 to TRBJ2-1, with D perhaps assigned TRBD1 or TRBD2 (5 bases each). The sequenced sample was memory CD4+ T cells from blood. This TCR derives from an adult in good health and CMV-seronegative. Some clones in this sample may be carry-over from other donors' samples. CDR3 nucleotides: TGCGCCAGCAGCTGGGGACGAGATGTCCCGTACAATGAGCAGTTCTTC. Translating it yields CASSWGRDVPYNEQFF.